These T cell receptor beta chains were read from a single sample in a study of T cell responses to AZD1222 COVID-19 vaccine. Produced via immunoSEQ multiplex PCR; TCRdb's table is partial and in-frame only. This sample yields about 140,000 clones, of which 92% are seen a single time; 3.6% belongs to the top ten. The source was peripheral blood, collected 28 days after the second AZD1222 dose. The receptors derive from an adult who received the AZD1222 COVID-19 vaccine. CDR3s include the opening cysteine and the closing phenylalanine or tryptophan. D genes are given only for firm matches. The size entry is marked missing in some rows and otherwise reads once, few, many or a size class.

V: TRBV28; D: .; size: .; J: TRBJ1-4; DNA: TGTGCCAGCACCCTCTACCCAGGGGAGGTTTTGTATGAAAAACTGTTTTTT; CDR3: CASTLYPGEVLYEKLFF
V: TRBV29-1; D: .; size: once; J: TRBJ1-1; DNA: TGCAGCTCGCGCCGGGGTTTGAACACTGAAGCTTTCTTT; CDR3: CSSRRGLNTEAFF
V: TRBV19; D: .; size: .; J: TRBJ1-3; DNA: TGTGCCAGTAGCCGATTGGCGGGCAGCTCTGGAAACACCATATATTTT; CDR3: CASSRLAGSSGNTIYF
V: TRBV27; D: .; size: .; J: TRBJ1-2; DNA: TGTGCCAGCAGTTTACGGGGGATTCATGGCTACACCTTC; CDR3: CASSLRGIHGYTF
V: TRBV28; D: .; size: .; J: TRBJ1-6; DNA: TGTGCCAGCAGTTCAGGGACAATGGTGGCTTCACCCCTCCACTTT; CDR3: CASSSGTMVASPLHF
V: TRBV6-2/TRBV6-3; D: .; size: .; J: TRBJ1-2; DNA: TGTGCCAGCAGTGCCCACAGGGAGGCTGGCTACACCTTC; CDR3: CASSAHREAGYTF
V: TRBV5-1; D: .; size: .; J: TRBJ1-2; DNA: TGCGCCAGCAGACGGGAACTCGGGGGGTATGGCTACACCTTC; CDR3: CASRRELGGYGYTF
V: TRBV27; D: TRBD1; size: .; J: TRBJ1-2; DNA: TGTGCCAGCAGTGAGGTGGGCAGGGGGGCCAAGGGCGGCTATGGCTACACCTTC; CDR3: CASSEVGRGAKGGYGYTF
V: TRBV28; D: .; size: .; J: TRBJ1-2; DNA: TGTGCCAGCAGTTTCTCGGGGGGCGATGGCTACACCTTC; CDR3: CASSFSGGDGYTF
V: TRBV4-3; D: .; size: .; J: TRBJ2-1; DNA: TGCGCCAGCAGCCAAGAGGCGGGTCCCTCCTACAATGAGCAGTTCTTC; CDR3: CASSQEAGPSYNEQFF
V: TRBV3-1/TRBV3-2; D: TRBD1; size: .; J: TRBJ2-1; DNA: TGTGCCACCCAAGACAACAGGGGCTACAATGAGCAGTTCTTC; CDR3: CATQDNRGYNEQFF
V: TRBV2; D: .; size: .; J: TRBJ1-4; DNA: TGTGCCAGCAGGGAAATAGCAACTAATGAAAAACTGTTTTTT; CDR3: CASREIATNEKLFF
V: TRBV28; D: .; size: .; J: TRBJ1-5; DNA: TGTGCCAGCAGGGACCGATATAGCAATCAGCCCCAGCATTTT; CDR3: CASRDRYSNQPQHF
V: TRBV6-6; D: .; size: .; J: TRBJ1-1; DNA: TGTGCCATCGAAGTACAGGGTCTACAAGCTTTCTTT; CDR3: CAIEVQGLQAFF
V: TRBV18; D: .; size: .; J: TRBJ1-3; DNA: TGTGCCAGCTCACCCCAATCGGGAATTTTAGGAAACACCATATATTTT; CDR3: CASSPQSGILGNTIYF
V: TRBV2; D: TRBD1; size: .; J: TRBJ1-1; DNA: TGTGCCAGCAGCGGACAGGGAAGAACGGAAGCTTTCTTT; CDR3: CASSGQGRTEAFF
V: TRBV6-5; D: .; size: .; J: TRBJ1-4; DNA: TGTGCCAGCAGTTCCGGACGGCTTTCTAATGAAAAACTGTTTTTT; CDR3: CASSSGRLSNEKLFF
V: TRBV5-1; D: TRBD2; size: .; J: TRBJ2-3; DNA: TGCGCCAGCAGCTCCCGGACTAGCGGCACAGATACGCAGTATTTT; CDR3: CASSSRTSGTDTQYF
V: TRBV6-5; D: .; size: .; J: TRBJ1-2; DNA: TGTGCCAGCAGCGCAACAGGGATCTATGGCTACACCTTC; CDR3: CASSATGIYGYTF
V: TRBV6-2/TRBV6-3; D: TRBD2; size: .; J: TRBJ2-7; DNA: TGTGCCAGCAGTTATCCCGGACAAAAGGGACTAGCGGGTATCTACGAGCAGTACTTC; CDR3: CASSYPGQKGLAGIYEQYF
V: TRBV20-1; D: .; size: once; J: TRBJ1-1; DNA: TGCAGTGTGTTTGGGAACACTGAAGCTTTCTTT; CDR3: CSVFGNTEAFF
V: TRBV15; D: .; size: .; J: TRBJ1-2; DNA: TGTGCCACCAGCATGGTGGGGACATACTATGGCTACACCTTC; CDR3: CATSMVGTYYGYTF
V: TRBV5-1; D: TRBD1; size: .; J: TRBJ2-7; DNA: TGCGCCAGCAGCTTGGCCGGGACAGGGGCCTACGAGCAGTACTTC; CDR3: CASSLAGTGAYEQYF
V: TRBV12-3/TRBV12-4; D: TRBD2; size: .; J: TRBJ2-1; DNA: TGTGCCAGCAGTTTCGGGGGGATCAATGAGCAGTTCTTC; CDR3: CASSFGGINEQFF
V: TRBV25-1; D: .; size: .; J: TRBJ2-3; DNA: TGTGCCAGCGCCGTTACCAGGACTACCTTCACAGATACGCAGTATTTT; CDR3: CASAVTRTTFTDTQYF
V: TRBV21-1; D: .; size: .; J: TRBJ2-3; DNA: TGTGCCAGCCCATCTTCTGAGCGGGAGGGCCGCACAGATACGCAGTATTTT; CDR3: CASPSSEREGRTDTQYF
V: TRBV7-9; D: .; size: .; J: TRBJ2-7; DNA: TGTGCCAGCAGCTTAGCGACCGACTACGAGCAGTACTTC; CDR3: CASSLATDYEQYF
V: TRBV2; D: .; size: .; J: TRBJ1-2; DNA: TGTGCCAGCACGAGGGAGGCTGAAACTAACTATGGCTACACCTTC; CDR3: CASTREAETNYGYTF
V: TRBV9; D: .; size: .; J: TRBJ1-5; DNA: TGTGCCAGCTCCCGTAAGGATCAGCCCCAGCATTTT; CDR3: CASSRKDQPQHF
V: TRBV6-2/TRBV6-3; D: .; size: .; J: TRBJ1-3; DNA: TGTGCCAGCAGTTACTTAGGGGCGACCTCTGGAAACACCATATATTTT; CDR3: CASSYLGATSGNTIYF
V: TRBV27; D: .; size: .; J: TRBJ2-7; DNA: TGTGCCAGCAGAAAACAGGGCCTCTACGAGCAGTACTTC; CDR3: CASRKQGLYEQYF
V: TRBV28; D: TRBD2; size: .; J: TRBJ2-7; DNA: TGTGCCAGTGGGGACTACTCCTACGAGCAGTACTTC; CDR3: CASGDYSYEQYF
V: TRBV5-1; D: .; size: .; J: TRBJ2-2; DNA: TGCGCCAGCAGCGCGGGCCTAATGAACACCGGGGAGCTGTTTTTT; CDR3: CASSAGLMNTGELFF
V: TRBV5-1; D: .; size: .; J: TRBJ2-5; DNA: TGCGCCAGCAGCTTGGAAGGGCCCGAAGAGACCCAGTACTTC; CDR3: CASSLEGPEETQYF
V: TRBV5-1; D: .; size: .; J: TRBJ1-2; DNA: TGCGCCAGCAGCTTGGGCGGGGCACTTTATGGCTACACCTTC; CDR3: CASSLGGALYGYTF
V: TRBV28; D: TRBD2; size: .; J: TRBJ2-4; DNA: TGTGCCAGCAGTTTGCGTTCTAGCGGGGAGATTAACATTCAGTACTTC; CDR3: CASSLRSSGEINIQYF
V: TRBV27; D: .; size: .; J: TRBJ1-2; DNA: TGTGCCAGCAGTCCGACCGGACGCTATGGCTACACCTTC; CDR3: CASSPTGRYGYTF
V: TRBV25-1; D: TRBD1; size: .; J: TRBJ1-1; DNA: TGTGCCAGCAGTACCCAACAGGGGCTGAACACTGAAGCTTTCTTT; CDR3: CASSTQQGLNTEAFF
V: TRBV7-2; D: .; size: .; J: TRBJ1-4; DNA: TGTGCCAGCAGCTTCACAGGTTCAACTAATGAAAAACTGTTTTTT; CDR3: CASSFTGSTNEKLFF
V: TRBV28; D: .; size: .; J: TRBJ2-1; DNA: TGTGCCAGCACCCCGGGGGGCGCCCGCTCCTACAATGAGCAGTTCTTC; CDR3: CASTPGGARSYNEQFF
V: TRBV5-6; D: .; size: .; J: TRBJ2-5; DNA: TGTGCCAGCAGCTTGGGTTGGGTCGAGACCCAGTACTTC; CDR3: CASSLGWVETQYF